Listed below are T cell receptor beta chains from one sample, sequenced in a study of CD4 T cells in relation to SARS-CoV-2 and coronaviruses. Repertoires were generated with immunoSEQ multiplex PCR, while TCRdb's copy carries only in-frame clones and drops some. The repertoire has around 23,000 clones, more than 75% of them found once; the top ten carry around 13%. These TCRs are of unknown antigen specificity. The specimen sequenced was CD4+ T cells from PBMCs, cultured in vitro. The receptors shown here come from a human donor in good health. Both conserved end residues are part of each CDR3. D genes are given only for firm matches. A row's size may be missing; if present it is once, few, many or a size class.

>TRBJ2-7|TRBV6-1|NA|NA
CASSEAGWGRGEQYF
TGTGCCAGCAGTGAAGCCGGGTGGGGGCGGGGCGAGCAGTACTTC
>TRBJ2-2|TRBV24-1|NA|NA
CATSPSGTGELFF
TGTGCCACCAGTCCCAGCGGCACCGGGGAGCTGTTTTTT
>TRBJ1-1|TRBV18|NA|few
CASSPGENTEAFF
TGTGCCAGCTCACCAGGGGAAAACACTGAAGCTTTCTTT
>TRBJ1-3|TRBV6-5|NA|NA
CASYGPEAGNTIYF
TGTGCCAGCTACGGTCCAGAAGCTGGAAACACCATATATTTT
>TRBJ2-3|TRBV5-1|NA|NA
CASSLGGGGRFDTQYF
TGCGCCAGCAGCTTGGGAGGGGGCGGGAGATTCGATACGCAGTATTTT
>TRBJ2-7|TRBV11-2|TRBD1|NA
CASSAIRTGGGEQYF
TGTGCCAGCAGCGCGATCCGGACAGGGGGCGGCGAGCAGTACTTC
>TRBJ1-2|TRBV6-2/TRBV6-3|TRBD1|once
CASSRRTGDYGYTF
TGTGCCAGCAGTCGCCGGACAGGAGACTATGGCTACACCTTC
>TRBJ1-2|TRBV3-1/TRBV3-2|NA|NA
CASSQAAGMNYGYTF
TGTGCCAGCAGCCAAGCGGCGGGAATGAACTATGGCTACACCTTC
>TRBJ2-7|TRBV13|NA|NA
CASSFWGGHEQYF
TGTGCCAGCAGCTTCTGGGGGGGCCACGAGCAGTACTTC
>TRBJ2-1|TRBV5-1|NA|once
CASSLGLGYPEQFF
TGCGCCAGCAGCTTGGGTTTGGGGTACCCCGAGCAGTTCTTC
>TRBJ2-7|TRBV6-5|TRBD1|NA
CASSFYLGQGSEQYF
TGTGCCAGCAGTTTCTATTTGGGACAGGGGAGCGAGCAGTACTTC
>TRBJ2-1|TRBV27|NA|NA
CASSQQGSYNEQFF
TGTGCCAGCAGCCAACAGGGTTCCTACAATGAGCAGTTCTTC
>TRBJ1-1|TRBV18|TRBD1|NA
CASSPFPRPGGEWTEAFF
TGTGCCAGCTCACCATTCCCCCGGCCAGGGGGCGAATGGACTGAAGCTTTCTTT
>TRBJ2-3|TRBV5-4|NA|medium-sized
CASSWGVVADTDTQYF
TGTGCCAGCAGCTGGGGGGTGGTAGCGGACACAGATACGCAGTATTTT
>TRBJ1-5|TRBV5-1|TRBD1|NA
CASSTGDRENQPQHF
TGCGCCAGCTCCACCGGGGACAGGGAAAATCAGCCCCAGCATTTT
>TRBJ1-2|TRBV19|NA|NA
CASSMDDGAFKYGYTF
TGTGCCAGTAGTATGGATGATGGCGCATTTAAGTATGGCTACACCTTC
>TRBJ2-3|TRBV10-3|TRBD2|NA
CAISTPLTGQGTSGTDTQYF
TGTGCCATCAGCACCCCCCTGACAGGGCAAGGCACTAGCGGGACAGATACGCAGTATTTT
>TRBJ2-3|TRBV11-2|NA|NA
CASSPVGGLPDTDTQYF
TGTGCCAGCAGCCCAGTAGGTGGACTCCCCGACACAGATACGCAGTATTTT
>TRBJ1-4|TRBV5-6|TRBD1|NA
CASGMTGRPEKLFF
TGTGCCAGCGGGATGACAGGGCGACCCGAAAAACTGTTTTTT
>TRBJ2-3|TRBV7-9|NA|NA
CASSLSARTDTQYF
TGTGCCAGCAGCTTAAGTGCCCGCACAGATACGCAGTATTTT
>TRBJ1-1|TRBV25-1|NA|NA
CASSAVLGQNTEAFF
TGTGCCAGCAGTGCGGTGTTGGGTCAGAACACTGAAGCTTTCTTT
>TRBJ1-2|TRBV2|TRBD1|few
CASSDELGQGAYGYTF
TGTGCCAGCAGTGATGAGCTGGGACAGGGGGCCTATGGCTACACCTTC
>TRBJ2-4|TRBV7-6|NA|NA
CASSLNPFSSRAKNIQYF
TGTGCCAGCAGCTTAAACCCTTTCTCCAGCAGGGCCAAAAACATTCAGTACTTC
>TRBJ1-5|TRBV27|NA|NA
CASSPERGRGPQHF
TGTGCCAGCAGTCCCGAGAGGGGGAGGGGGCCCCAGCATTTT
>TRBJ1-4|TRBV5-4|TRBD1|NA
CASSQLGTGDAEKLFF
TGTGCCAGCAGCCAACTCGGGACAGGGGATGCTGAAAAACTGTTTTTT
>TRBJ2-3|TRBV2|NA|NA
CASSEGRVAQYF
TGTGCCAGCAGTGAAGGAAGGGTGGCGCAGTATTTT
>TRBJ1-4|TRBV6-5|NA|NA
CASSEKATNEKLFF
TGTGCCAGCTCCGAAAAAGCAACTAATGAAAAACTGTTTTTT
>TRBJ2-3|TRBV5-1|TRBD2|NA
CASSLGGGAPADTQYF
TGCGCCAGCAGCTTGGGCGGGGGGGCCCCCGCGGATACGCAGTATTTT
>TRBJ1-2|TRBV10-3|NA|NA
CAISESRPYGYTF
TGTGCCATCAGTGAGTCACGTCCTTATGGCTACACCTTC
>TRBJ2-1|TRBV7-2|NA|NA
CASSPWGGRGNEQFF
TGTGCCAGCAGCCCCTGGGGGGGCAGGGGCAATGAGCAGTTCTTC
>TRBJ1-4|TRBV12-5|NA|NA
CASSRGNEKLFF
TGTGCTAGCTCGCGGGGTAATGAAAAACTGTTTTTT
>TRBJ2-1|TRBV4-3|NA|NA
CASSQEETRVDEQFF
TGCGCCAGCAGCCAAGAAGAGACTAGAGTGGATGAGCAGTTCTTC
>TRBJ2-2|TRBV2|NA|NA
CASNRGAENTGELFF
TGTGCCAGCAACCGGGGGGCGGAGAACACCGGGGAGCTGTTTTTT
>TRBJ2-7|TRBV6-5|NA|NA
CASSYTDSYEQYF
TGTGCCAGCAGTTACACGGACTCCTACGAGCAGTACTTC
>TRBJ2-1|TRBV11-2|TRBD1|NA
CASSVRPGQGWNEQFF
TGTGCCAGCAGCGTGAGACCGGGACAGGGATGGAATGAGCAGTTCTTC
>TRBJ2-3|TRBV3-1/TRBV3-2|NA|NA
CASSQGGGDTQYF
TGTGCCAGCAGCCAAGGGGGTGGGGATACGCAGTATTTT
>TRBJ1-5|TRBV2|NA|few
CASSRGGSNQPQHF
TGTGCCAGCAGCAGGGGAGGGAGCAATCAGCCCCAGCATTTT
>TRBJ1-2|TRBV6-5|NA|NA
CASSYDRTNSYTF
TGTGCCAGCAGTTACGACAGGACAAATAGCTACACCTTC
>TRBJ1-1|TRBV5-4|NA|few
CASSLDLGGIAEAFF
TGTGCCAGCAGCTTGGATCTCGGAGGTATTGCTGAAGCTTTCTTT
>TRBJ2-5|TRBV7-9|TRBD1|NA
CASSSIQGIQETQYF
TGTGCCAGCAGCTCGATACAGGGGATACAAGAGACCCAGTACTTC
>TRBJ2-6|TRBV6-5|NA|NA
CASSYSPGSGANVLTF
TGTGCCAGCAGTTACTCGCCGGGGTCTGGGGCCAACGTCCTGACTTTC
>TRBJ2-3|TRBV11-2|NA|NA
CASSSNTQYF
TGTGCCAGCAGCTCAAATACGCAGTATTTT
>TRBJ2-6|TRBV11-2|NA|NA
CASSRDSSGANVLTF
TGTGCCAGCAGCCGAGACAGCTCTGGGGCCAACGTCCTGACTTTC
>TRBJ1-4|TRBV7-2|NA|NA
CASSPRREGTGKLFF
TGTGCCAGCAGCCCGAGAAGGGAGGGAACGGGAAAACTGTTTTTT
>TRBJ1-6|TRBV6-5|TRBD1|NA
CASRTGQGVFPLHF
TGTGCCAGCAGAACCGGACAGGGAGTTTTTCCCCTCCACTTT
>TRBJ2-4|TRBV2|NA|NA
CASSEVWGTKNIQYF
TGTGCCAGCAGTGAAGTCTGGGGAACCAAAAACATTCAGTACTTC
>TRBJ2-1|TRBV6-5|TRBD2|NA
CATKLAPGREQFF
TGTGCCACCAAACTAGCGCCCGGGAGGGAGCAGTTCTTC
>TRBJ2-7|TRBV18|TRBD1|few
CASSTGTGDYEQYF
TGTGCCAGCTCAACCGGGACAGGTGACTACGAGCAGTACTTC
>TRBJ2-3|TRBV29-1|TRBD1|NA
CSVDIPDRAWATDTQYF
TGCAGCGTTGATATTCCGGACAGGGCATGGGCCACAGATACGCAGTATTTT
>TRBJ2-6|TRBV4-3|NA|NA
CASSQDISSGANVLTF
TGCGCCAGCAGCCAAGATATAAGCTCTGGGGCCAACGTCCTGACTTTC
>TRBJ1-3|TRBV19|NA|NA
CASSTTGWGNTIYF
TGTGCCAGTAGTACCACAGGGTGGGGAAACACCATATATTTT
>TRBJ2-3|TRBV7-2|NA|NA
CASSLSVRGDTQYF
TGTGCCAGCAGCTTATCGGTACGGGGAGATACGCAGTATTTT
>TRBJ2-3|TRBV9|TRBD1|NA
CASSPHRDRGTDTQYF
TGTGCCAGCAGCCCACACCGGGACAGGGGCACAGATACGCAGTATTTT
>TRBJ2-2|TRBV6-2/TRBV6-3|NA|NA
CASSYSGYTNTGELFF
TGTGCCAGCAGTTACTCAGGATACACGAACACCGGGGAGCTGTTTTTT
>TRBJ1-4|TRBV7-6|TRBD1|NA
CASSLALGQGNEKLFF
TGTGCCAGCAGCTTAGCGTTGGGACAGGGGAATGAAAAACTGTTTTTT